This note documents a single T cell receptor (beta chain) sequence. Its target is not known. Germline V gene lookup returns CDR1 MGHRA and CDR2 YSYEKL. This CDR3 spans 14 amino acids. Between the trimmed V and J ends, which lost 6 bases and 1 base, there was a span of 13 bases. This specimen belongs to a study of T cell repertoires in cytomegalovirus infection. Across the whole study: It can be stated that public TCR beta signatures indicated CMV infection as well as a matching HLA type.

Overall study findings and caveats: Ex vivo responses were dominated by HLA-C-restricted CMV-specific TCR beta clonotypes. Public TCR beta family frequency separated CMV-and-HLA carriers, including in an independent cohort.

TCRdb analysed the reads with MiXCR anew, one entry per CDR3 protein. This table has approximately 500,000 distinct CDR3 sequences, about 17% appearing once. The source of this sequence is a human donor in good health (CMV status not recorded). Some clones in this sample may be carry-over from other donors' samples. The material sequenced was CD8+ T cells from PBMCs. V usage is TRBV4-1 and J usage is TRBJ2-7; the D gene is possibly TRBD2 (6 bases). The CDR3 protein is CASSWGEWSYEQYF. The CDR3, as DNA: TGCGCCAGCAGTTGGGGGGAATGGTCCTACGAGCAGTACTTC.